This T cell receptor beta chain was profiled in a study of T cells in Graves' hyperthyroidism and ophthalmopathy. Researchers took RNA transcripts and amplified the TCR beta CDR3 regions from them. First-round RT-PCR targeting the TCR CDR3 was performed with the HTBI primer set. TCRdb re-called the multiplex PCR reads through MiXCR, storing one row per CDR3 protein. The profile shows over 700,000 distinct CDR3 sequences, 38% of them singletons. There are 14 residues in the CDR3. Trimming left V 5 bases short and J 7 bases short, with 12 bases between. CDR1 and CDR2 (germline): MRHNA, SNTAGT. This rearrangement joins TRBV6-4 to TRBJ1-6; possible D gene TRBD1, 6 bases. The clonotype comes from a man aged 18 to 30 with Graves' hyperthyroidism. Sequencing input: blood. In nucleotides, the CDR3 is TGTGCCAGCAGTTTCCGGGACACAAATTCACCCCTCCACTTT. This codes for CASSFRDTNSPLHF.